Listed below are T cell receptor beta chains from one sample, sequenced in a study of T-cell memory formation after mild COVID-19. TCRdb passed the 5' RACE reads through MiXCR, listing each CDR3 protein once. The sample shows 150,000 to 200,000 distinct CDR3 sequences, 30% to 35% of them seen only once. The source material was PBMCs or a T cell subset sorted from them (not recorded which). These receptors all stem from an adult woman who had mild COVID-19 (a few samples of this study predate the infection). Cell type and time point are not known. The CDR3 runs from the conserved cysteine through the conserved F or W. D genes are given only for firm matches. Size values are once, few and many counts, or a class for expanded clones, and some rows have none.

TRBV7-6,TRBJ2-5,-,-,TGTGCCAGCAGTTTAGCCCAGGACCAGTACTTC,CASSLAQDQYF
TRBV29-1,TRBJ2-7,many,TRBD1,TGCAGCGTTGAAGTACGGGACAGGGGAGAGCCGTTCTACGAGCAGTACTTC,CSVEVRDRGEPFYEQYF
TRBV4-1,TRBJ2-2,-,-,TGCGCCAGCAGCCAAGTCGGGACAAGTTCCGGGGAGCTGTTTTTT,CASSQVGTSSGELFF
TRBV7-7,TRBJ2-5,-,TRBD1,TGTGCTAGCATGGGAGACAGGGAGGAGACCCAGTACTTC,CASMGDREETQYF
TRBV7-9,TRBJ1-2,-,-,TGTGCCAGCAGCCCCGACAGCCTTAACTATGGCTACACCTTC,CASSPDSLNYGYTF
TRBV25-1,TRBJ2-3,few,TRBD2,TGTGCCAGCAGTGAAAGGGCGGGAGGGCGCGGAGGCACAGATACGCAGTATTTT,CASSERAGGRGGTDTQYF
TRBV3-1,TRBJ2-7,few,-,TGTGCCAGCAGCCTGAACCGGTATTACGAGCAGTACTTC,CASSLNRYYEQYF
TRBV7-9,TRBJ2-3,-,-,TGTGCCAGCAGCTCTCGGGCCGGGGTCACAGATACGCAGTATTTT,CASSSRAGVTDTQYF
TRBV4-2,TRBJ2-7,few,-,TGTGCCAGCAGCCAACCAACAGGGGGGGTGAGCTCCTACGAGCAGTACTTC,CASSQPTGGVSSYEQYF
TRBV4-1,TRBJ2-5,few,-,TGCGCCAGCAGCCTTAAACGGGGAGAAGAGACCCAGTACTTC,CASSLKRGEETQYF
TRBV12-3/TRBV12-4,TRBJ1-1,-,-,TGTGCCAGCAGTTTCGACAATTTGGCGGGGAGAGCTTTCTTT,CASSFDNLAGRAFF
TRBV5-5,TRBJ2-3,-,TRBD2,TGTGCCAGCAGAGCGGGACTAGCGGGGGGCGGGACCCTCACAGATACGCAGTATTTT,CASRAGLAGGGTLTDTQYF
TRBV5-1,TRBJ2-6,-,TRBD1,TGCGCCAGCAGCTTGAGGGACAGAGAAGGGCCTGGGGCCAACGTCCTGACTTTC,CASSLRDREGPGANVLTF
TRBV29-1,TRBJ1-2,many,TRBD1,TGCAGCGTTGGAAGGACAGGGGCTACTCGGGGCTACACCTTC,CSVGRTGATRGYTF
TRBV15,TRBJ2-2,-,-,TGTGCCACCTCCAGGGGGGTTTCGAGGACCGGGGAGCTGTTTTTT,CATSRGVSRTGELFF
TRBV20-1,TRBJ2-4,-,-,TGCAGTGCTAGAGTTTCGGGGACCCTAGCCAAAAACATTCAGTACTTC,CSARVSGTLAKNIQYF
TRBV5-1,TRBJ2-2,-,TRBD1,TGCGCCAGCAGTTCCGGGACAGGGGGCTTACGGACCGGGGAGCTGTTTTTT,CASSSGTGGLRTGELFF
TRBV5-1,TRBJ2-4,many,TRBD1,TGCGCCAGCAGCTTCGGGACAGAACTTTTAGCCAAAAACATTCAGTACTTC,CASSFGTELLAKNIQYF
TRBV7-6,TRBJ2-7,-,-,TGTGCCAGCAGCTTAGAGGGTCAGTCCTACGAGCAGTACTTC,CASSLEGQSYEQYF
TRBV5-5,TRBJ2-1,few,-,TGTGCCAGCAGCTTAGACCCCATCGTTGCCGGTTCCTTC,CASSLDPIVAGSF
TRBV7-9,TRBJ2-5,once,-,TGTGCCAGCAGCTTAGGAGGGGGAGTAGAGACCCAGTACTTC,CASSLGGGVETQYF
TRBV6-1,TRBJ2-1,-,-,TGTGCCACCAGGAGATACAACAATGAGCAGTTCTTC,CATRRYNNEQFF
TRBV3-1,TRBJ2-7,-,TRBD1,TGTGCCAGCAGCCCCATTTTGACAGGGGTAATCGACGAGCAGTACTTC,CASSPILTGVIDEQYF
TRBV10-3,TRBJ2-1,few,-,TGTGCCATCAGTGAGAGGTTGAGCGGAAACAATGAGCAGTTCTTC,CAISERLSGNNEQFF
TRBV24-1,TRBJ2-2,-,TRBD1,TGTGCCACCAGTGAGTTCGAGACAGGGTCTCTCGGGGAGCTGTTTTTT,CATSEFETGSLGELFF
TRBV11-2,TRBJ2-2,-,TRBD2,TGTGCCAGCAGCGATTGGACTAGCGGGATTTCCGGGGAGCTGTTTTTT,CASSDWTSGISGELFF
TRBV4-3,TRBJ1-1,few,-,TGCGCCAGCAGCCTATCAGGCACTGAAGCTTTCTTT,CASSLSGTEAFF
TRBV7-2,TRBJ2-1,few,TRBD2,TGTGCCAGCAGCCGATACGGACTAGCGGGTATCGTTGGGGATGAGCAGTTCTTC,CASSRYGLAGIVGDEQFF
TRBV4-3,TRBJ2-1,-,-,TGCGCCAGCAGCCAGGGAGCGGCGTACAATGAGCAGTTCTTC,CASSQGAAYNEQFF
TRBV6-5,TRBJ2-5,-,-,TGTGCCAGCAGTTACCTTCCTGGGGCGCAAGAGACCCAGTACTTC,CASSYLPGAQETQYF
TRBV2,TRBJ2-7,few,-,TGTGCCAGCAGAACGGACAGATCCTACGAGCAGTACTTC,CASRTDRSYEQYF
TRBV15,TRBJ2-7,few,TRBD2,TGTGCCACCAGCAGAGACCGAGCGGGAGAATGGTACGAGCAGTACTTC,CATSRDRAGEWYEQYF
TRBV24-1,TRBJ2-3,few,TRBD1,TGTGCCACCAGTGACCCGGACAGGAGCACAGATACGCAGTATTTT,CATSDPDRSTDTQYF
TRBV9,TRBJ1-1,few,-,TGTGCCAGCAGCGTCTCAGGTGGTAGTGAAGCTTTCTTT,CASSVSGGSEAFF
TRBV5-1,TRBJ2-1,few,-,TGCGCCAGCAGAATGGCTGAAACATACAATGAGCAGTTCTTC,CASRMAETYNEQFF
TRBV11-3,TRBJ2-3,-,TRBD2,TGTGCCAGCAGCCGTTTAGCGGGGGGGCAAGATACGCAGTATTTT,CASSRLAGGQDTQYF
TRBV5-6,TRBJ2-7,few,TRBD1,TGTGCCAGCAGCTTCGAGGACAGGGTCTACGAGCAGTACTTC,CASSFEDRVYEQYF
TRBV5-1,TRBJ2-1,-,-,TGCGCCAGCAGCTTGACAAGCAATGAGCAGTTCTTC,CASSLTSNEQFF
TRBV12-3/TRBV12-4,TRBJ2-5,-,-,TGTGCCAGCAGTCTCCTTGGTGGAGCCGACCTCAGGGAGACCCAGTACTTC,CASSLLGGADLRETQYF
TRBV7-2,TRBJ1-4,-,-,TGTGCCAGCAGCGAACAGGCGCCAGGGATACTGTTTTTT,CASSEQAPGILFF
TRBV5-1,TRBJ2-7,-,TRBD2,TGCGCCAGCAGCTTGGAGGCAGCGGGACTTGTCTACGAGCAGTACTTC,CASSLEAAGLVYEQYF
TRBV12-3/TRBV12-4,TRBJ1-1,once,-,TGTGCCAGCAGTTTTGGGATTGGGAGTTACACTGAAGCTTTCTTT,CASSFGIGSYTEAFF
TRBV12-3/TRBV12-4,TRBJ1-5,many,-,TGTGCCAGCAGTTTAGCAGGGAATCAGCCCCAGCATTTT,CASSLAGNQPQHF